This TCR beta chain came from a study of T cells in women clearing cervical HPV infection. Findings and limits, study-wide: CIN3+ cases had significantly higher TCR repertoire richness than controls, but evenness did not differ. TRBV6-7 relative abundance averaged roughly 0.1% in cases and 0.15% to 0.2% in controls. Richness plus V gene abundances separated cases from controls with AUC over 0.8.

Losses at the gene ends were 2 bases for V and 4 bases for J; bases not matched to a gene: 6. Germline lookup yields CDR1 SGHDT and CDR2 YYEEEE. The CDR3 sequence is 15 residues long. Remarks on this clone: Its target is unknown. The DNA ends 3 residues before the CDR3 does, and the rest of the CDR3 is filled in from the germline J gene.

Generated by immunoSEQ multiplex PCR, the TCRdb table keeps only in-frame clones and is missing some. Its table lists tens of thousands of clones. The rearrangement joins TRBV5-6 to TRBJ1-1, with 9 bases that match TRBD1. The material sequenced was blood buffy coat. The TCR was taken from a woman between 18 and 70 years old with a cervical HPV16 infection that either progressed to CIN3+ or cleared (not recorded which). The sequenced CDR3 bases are TGTGCCAGCAGCTTTGGGACAGGGTTGGGCACTGAA. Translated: CASSFGTGLGTE. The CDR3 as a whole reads CASSFGTGLGTEAFF.